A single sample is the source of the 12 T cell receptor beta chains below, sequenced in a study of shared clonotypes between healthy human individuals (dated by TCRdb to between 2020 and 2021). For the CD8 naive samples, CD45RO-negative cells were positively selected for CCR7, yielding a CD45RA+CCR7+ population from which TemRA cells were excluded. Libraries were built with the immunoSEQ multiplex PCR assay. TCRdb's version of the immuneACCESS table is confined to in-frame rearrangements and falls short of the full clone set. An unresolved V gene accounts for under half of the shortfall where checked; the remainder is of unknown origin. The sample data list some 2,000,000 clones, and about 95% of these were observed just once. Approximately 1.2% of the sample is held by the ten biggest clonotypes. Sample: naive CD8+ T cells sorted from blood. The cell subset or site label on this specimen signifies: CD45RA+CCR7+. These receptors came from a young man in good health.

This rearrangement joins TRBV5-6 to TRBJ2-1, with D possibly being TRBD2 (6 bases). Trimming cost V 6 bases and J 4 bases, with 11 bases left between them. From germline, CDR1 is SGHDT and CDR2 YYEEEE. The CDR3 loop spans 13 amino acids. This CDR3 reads CASTLSGYNEQFF. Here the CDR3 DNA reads TGTGCCAGCACCCTTAGCGGATACAATGAGCAGTTCTTC.

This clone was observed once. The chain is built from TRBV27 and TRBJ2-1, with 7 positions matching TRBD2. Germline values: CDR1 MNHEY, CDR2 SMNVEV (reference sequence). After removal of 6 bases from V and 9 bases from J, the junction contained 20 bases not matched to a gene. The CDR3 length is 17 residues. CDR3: CASRLPANAGVGSEQFF. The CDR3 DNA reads TGTGCCAGCAGGCTTCCCGCCAACGCGGGAGTCGGGAGTGAGCAGTTCTTC.

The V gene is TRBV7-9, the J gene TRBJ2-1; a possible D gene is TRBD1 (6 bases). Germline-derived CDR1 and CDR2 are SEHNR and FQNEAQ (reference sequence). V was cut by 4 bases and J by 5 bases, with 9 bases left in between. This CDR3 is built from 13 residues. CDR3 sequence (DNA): TGTGCCAGCAGCTCCGAGGGGGACAATGAGCAGTTCTTC. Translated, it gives CASSSEGDNEQFF. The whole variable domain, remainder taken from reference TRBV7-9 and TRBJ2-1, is DTGVSQNPRHKITKRGQNVTFRCDPISEHNRLYWYRQTLGQGPEFLTYFQNEAQLEKSRLLSDRFSAERPKGSFSTLEIQRTEQGDSAMYLCASSSEGDNEQFFGPGTRLTVL.

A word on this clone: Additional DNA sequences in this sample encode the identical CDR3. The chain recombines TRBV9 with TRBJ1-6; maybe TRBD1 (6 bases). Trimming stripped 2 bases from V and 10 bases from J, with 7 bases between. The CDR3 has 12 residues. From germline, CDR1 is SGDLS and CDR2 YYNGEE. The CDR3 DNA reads TGTGCCAGCAGCGTGCAGGGGTCACCCCTCCACTTT. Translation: CASSVQGSPLHF. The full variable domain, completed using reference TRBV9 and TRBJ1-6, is DSGVTQTPKHLITATGQRVTLRCSPRSGDLSVYWYQQSLDQGLQFLIQYYNGEERAKGNILERFSAQQFPDLHSELNLSSLELGDSALYFCASSVQGSPLHFGNGTRLTVT.

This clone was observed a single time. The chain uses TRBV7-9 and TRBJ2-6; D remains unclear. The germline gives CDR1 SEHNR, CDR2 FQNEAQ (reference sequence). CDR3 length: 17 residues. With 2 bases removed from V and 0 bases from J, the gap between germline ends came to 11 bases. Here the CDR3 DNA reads TGTGCCAGCAGCTTACGAGACCTAAGCTCTGGGGCCAACGTCCTGACTTTC. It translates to CASSLRDLSSGANVLTF.

Here the CDR3 DNA reads TGTGCCAGTGTTTCCCGGGATAAGGGCTACGAGCAGTACTTC. This codes for CASVSRDKGYEQYF. This sequence joins TRBV19 and TRBJ2-7, with D maybe TRBD2 (5 bases). Germline CDR1 LNHDA, CDR2 SQIVND (reference sequence). Between the trimmed V and J ends, which lost 8 bases and 3 bases, there was a span of 17 bases. The CDR3 sequence is 14 residues long.

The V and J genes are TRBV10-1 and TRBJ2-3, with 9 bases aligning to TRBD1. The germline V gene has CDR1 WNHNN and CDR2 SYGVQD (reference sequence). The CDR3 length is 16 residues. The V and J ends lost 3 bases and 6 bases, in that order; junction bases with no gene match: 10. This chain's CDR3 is CASSDPGRTGGDTQYF. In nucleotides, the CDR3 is TGCGCCAGCAGTGATCCCGGACGAACAGGGGGCGATACGCAGTATTTT.

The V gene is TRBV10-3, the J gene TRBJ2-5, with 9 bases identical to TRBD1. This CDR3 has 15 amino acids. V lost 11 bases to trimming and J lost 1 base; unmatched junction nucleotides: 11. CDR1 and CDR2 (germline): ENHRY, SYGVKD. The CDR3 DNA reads TGTGCCTCGTCTCCGGGACAGGGCATCCAAGAGACCCAGTACTTC. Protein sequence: CASSPGQGIQETQYF.

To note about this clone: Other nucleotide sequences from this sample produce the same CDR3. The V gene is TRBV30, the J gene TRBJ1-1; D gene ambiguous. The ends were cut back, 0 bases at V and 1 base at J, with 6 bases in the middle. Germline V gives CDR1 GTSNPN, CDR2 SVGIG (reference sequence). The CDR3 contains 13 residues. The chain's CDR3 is CAWSVLSNTEAFF. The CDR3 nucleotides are TGTGCCTGGAGTGTACTTTCGAACACTGAAGCTTTCTTT.

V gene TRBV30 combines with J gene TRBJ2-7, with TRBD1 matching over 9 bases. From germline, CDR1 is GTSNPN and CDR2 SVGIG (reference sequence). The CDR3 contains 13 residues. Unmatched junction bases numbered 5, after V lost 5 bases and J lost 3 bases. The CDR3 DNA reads TGTGCCTGGGACAGGGGGAGGAACTACGAGCAGTACTTC. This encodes CAWDRGRNYEQYF. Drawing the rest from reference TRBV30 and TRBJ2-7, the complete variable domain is SQTIHQWPATLVQPVGSPLSLECTVEGTSNPNLYWYRQAAGRGLQLLFYSVGIGQISSEVPQNLSASRPQDRQFILSSKKLLLSDSGFYLCAWDRGRNYEQYFGPGTRLTVT.

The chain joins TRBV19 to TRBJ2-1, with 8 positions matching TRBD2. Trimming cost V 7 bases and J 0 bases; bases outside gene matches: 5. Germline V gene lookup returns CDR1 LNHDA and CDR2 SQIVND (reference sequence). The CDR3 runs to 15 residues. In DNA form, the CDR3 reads TGTGCCAGTACTGCCGGGACTAGCTCCTACAATGAGCAGTTCTTC. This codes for CASTAGTSSYNEQFF.

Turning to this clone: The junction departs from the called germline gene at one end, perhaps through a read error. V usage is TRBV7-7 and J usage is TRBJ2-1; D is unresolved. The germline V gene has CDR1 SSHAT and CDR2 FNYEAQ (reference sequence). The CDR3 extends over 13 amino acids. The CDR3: CASSLSPKNEQFF. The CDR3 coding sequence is TGTGCTAGCAGCTTATCACCGAAGAATGAGCAGTTCTTC. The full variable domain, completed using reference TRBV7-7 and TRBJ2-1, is GAGVSQSPRYKVTKRGQDVTLRCDPISSHATLYWYQQALGQGPEFLTYFNYEAQPDKSGLPSDRFSAERPEGSISTLTIQRTEQRDSAMYRCASSLSPKNEQFFGPGTRLTVL.